This is a list of T cell receptor beta chains from one sample in a study of blood T cell repertoires in COVID-19. The repertoire was sequenced with immunoSEQ multiplex PCR; TCRdb's copy has only in-frame clones and lacks some. The sample contains 200,000 to 250,000 clones, approximately 80% of which appear only once. The sequencing sample was made of peripheral blood. The receptors shown here come from a man in his thirties or forties with active or convalescent COVID-19. Both conserved end residues are part of each CDR3. Each record gives: clone size, V gene, D gene, J gene, CDR3 protein, CDR3 DNA. D genes are given only for firm matches. Size tells how often a clone was seen (once, few, many) or the class of an expanded clone, and some rows leave it out.

NA	TRBV7-8	NA	TRBJ1-1	CASSFGGLLMNTEAFF	TGTGCCAGCAGCTTCGGGGGATTACTTATGAACACTGAAGCTTTCTTT
NA	TRBV4-1	NA	TRBJ1-6	CASSQDPPERYNSPLHF	TGCGCCAGCAGCCAAGATCCCCCGGAGAGGTATAATTCACCCCTCCACTTT
NA	TRBV5-4	NA	TRBJ2-5	CASSFGGSYQETQYF	TGTGCCAGCAGCTTCGGGGGTTCTTACCAAGAGACCCAGTACTTC
NA	TRBV9	NA	TRBJ2-7	CASSVAPDSYEQYF	TGTGCCAGCAGCGTAGCGCCAGACTCCTACGAGCAGTACTTC
once	TRBV2	NA	TRBJ2-7	CASSEAPLEQYF	TGTGCCAGCAGTGAAGCTCCCCTAGAGCAGTACTTC
NA	TRBV24-1	TRBD1	TRBJ1-5	CATSTEGAGNQPQHF	TGTGCCACCAGTACTGAGGGGGCCGGCAATCAGCCCCAGCATTTT
once	TRBV5-1	TRBD1	TRBJ2-7	CASSVGKQGLYEQYF	TGCGCCAGCAGCGTTGGTAAACAGGGGTTGTACGAGCAGTACTTC
once	TRBV5-5	NA	TRBJ1-1	CASSLVPNTEAFF	TGTGCCAGCAGCCTCGTCCCGAACACTGAAGCTTTCTTT
NA	TRBV6-6	NA	TRBJ1-2	CASSRGGPYGYTF	TGTGCCAGCAGTAGGGGCGGACCTTATGGCTACACCTTC
once	TRBV7-2	TRBD1	TRBJ1-2	CASSSQGALYGYTF	TGTGCCAGCAGCTCACAGGGGGCCCTCTATGGCTACACCTTC
NA	TRBV7-9	TRBD2	TRBJ2-5	CASSLSGGASETQYF	TGTGCCAGCAGCTTGAGCGGGGGGGCCTCAGAGACCCAGTACTTC
few	TRBV29-1	NA	TRBJ1-3	CSVAQSGNTIYF	TGCAGCGTTGCTCAGTCTGGAAACACCATATATTTT
NA	TRBV5-6	NA	TRBJ1-2	CASSYPGHQSDGYTF	TGTGCCAGCAGCTATCCGGGACACCAGTCCGATGGCTACACCTTC
NA	TRBV7-2	TRBD1	TRBJ1-2	CASSQYGTDFGYGYTF	TGTGCCAGCAGCCAATACGGGACAGACTTCGGCTATGGCTACACCTTC
NA	TRBV27	NA	TRBJ2-5	CASSSDRVRTQYF	TGTGCCAGCAGTTCCGATCGGGTGAGGACCCAGTACTTC
NA	TRBV19	TRBD2	TRBJ2-1	CASSMVAGGRNEQFF	TGTGCCAGTAGTATGGTAGCGGGGGGGCGGAATGAGCAGTTCTTC
NA	TRBV28	NA	TRBJ1-2	CAAGNGYTF	TGTGCCGCAGGGAATGGCTACACCTTC
NA	TRBV5-5	TRBD2	TRBJ2-3	CASSSGLAAADTQYF	TGTGCCAGCAGTTCGGGGCTAGCGGCGGCAGATACGCAGTATTTT
NA	TRBV12-3/TRBV12-4	NA	TRBJ2-5	CASSVGARTQYF	TGTGCCAGCTCCGTTGGGGCGAGGACCCAGTACTTC
few	TRBV7-2	TRBD2	TRBJ2-2	CASSLKLAVNTGELFF	TGTGCCAGCAGCTTAAAACTAGCGGTGAACACCGGGGAGCTGTTTTTT
NA	TRBV6-2/TRBV6-3	NA	TRBJ2-5	CASSYSFVSEETQYF	TGTGCCAGCAGTTACTCATTCGTTTCGGAAGAGACCCAGTACTTC
NA	TRBV6-5	NA	TRBJ1-5	CASRRGYSNQPQHF	TGTGCCAGTCGGCGGGGGTATAGCAATCAGCCCCAGCATTTT
NA	TRBV7-2	TRBD2	TRBJ2-1	CASTGRASSYNEQFF	TGTGCCAGCACCGGGAGGGCGAGCTCCTACAATGAGCAGTTCTTC
NA	TRBV9	TRBD1	TRBJ2-1	CASSVGDSYNEQFF	TGTGCCAGCAGCGTAGGGGACAGTTACAATGAGCAGTTCTTC